This TCR beta chain derives from a study of CD8 T cells in Susac syndrome (dated 2019 in TCRdb). As for the study more broadly: The study used repertoire sequencing to test whether antigen drove CD8+ T cell activation and differentiation in Susac syndrome.

What the authors observed across the whole study: The TCR sequencing and HLA analysis was acknowledged to have included a relatively small number of individuals.

Comment on this clonotype: Its antigen remains undetermined. Base qualities were left out, and no much larger clone turns up one base away.

RNA was extracted using the RNeasy kit, and about 0.45 to 1 ug of the RNA was reverse transcribed with random hexamers. The immunoSEQ multiplex PCR assay, which covers 54 Vbeta and 13 Jbeta segments, was used to amplify TCR beta CDR3 regions. Bias from PCR amplification was corrected by using a synthetic template baseline for primer optimization and for computational correction. In the paper's pipeline: Reads were annotated to V, D and J genes according to IMGT and were analyzed with immunoSEQ Analyzer, with only productive sequences retained. Clonality was computed as one minus Shannon entropy normalized by log2 of the number of productive unique sequences. For each patient and control, public and private clones were evaluated within the 100 most prevalent clones. A clone was defined as Susac-specific if it was absent from the healthy and MS cohorts, from some 1,100 published viral clones and from other ImmuneACCESS disease sequences. TCRdb ran its own pipeline on the public reads, namely fastp trimming at Q25 and MiXCR clone calling, and kept in-frame beta chains. Every CDR3 protein is listed once, alongside the most common genes and DNA of its rows. TCRdb, not the authors, supplied the V and J calls. Across this sample there are about 300,000 distinct CDR3 sequences, with about 90% seen only once. In total, the top ten clones hold roughly 0.059% of the sample.

The cysteine opens and the phenylalanine closes a CDR3 of 16 amino acids. Left in the record is the CDR3 DNA by itself, 48 bases read in frame from the first base. CDR1 SGHRS and CDR2 YFSETQ are derived from the germline V gene. V and J lose 1 base and 4 bases, and a span of 17 bases separates them. Peripheral blood CD8+ and CD4+ T cells from healthy donors, Susac syndrome patients and multiple sclerosis patients were profiled using high-throughput TCR beta sequencing. Treatment-naive patients with stable or active relapsing-remitting disease fulfilling revised McDonald criteria were used as multiple sclerosis controls. Bulk CD8+ and CD4+ T cells were purified by magnetic negative isolation, while CD8+ TEMRA cells were enriched using FACS. Blood was drawn into EDTA tubes, processed within 24 hours, and PBMCs were isolated by density gradient centrifugation. PBMCs intended for TCR sequencing were cryopreserved in liquid nitrogen and were subsequently thawed in a 37 degrees C water bath. Purity of sorted or isolated CD4+, CD8+ and CD8+ TEMRA cells was at least 90%.

This chain is built from TRBV5-1 and TRBJ1-2; TRBD1 is a possible D gene, resting on 6 matching bases. This TCR came from a human donor with multiple sclerosis. The sequenced sample consisted of CD4+ T cells from PBMCs. CDR3 protein: CASSLLGGGRAYGYTF. The nucleotide sequence is given as TGCGCCAGCAGCTTGCTAGGCGGGGGGCGGGCCTATGGCTACACCTTC.